The present entry profiles one T cell receptor beta chain with its context. This sample was included in a study of blood T cell repertoires in COVID-19. Study background: From the United States, Italy and Spain came samples of acute and convalescent COVID-19. Nucleic acid was either cDNA or gDNA, and it came from T cells, B-cell-depleted T cells, or PBMCs.

Germline V gene lookup returns CDR1 SGHDT and CDR2 YYEEEE. The CDR3 is 14 amino acids. The V and J ends lost 0 bases and 6 bases, in that order; junction bases with no gene match: 5. The authors' processing: For nucleated cells, counts were estimated from reference gene primer amplification. Sequencing used immunoSEQ multiplex PCR; TCRdb keeps in-frame clones, though not all of them. V and J calls and clone size are given by that table; D and trimming were obtained from the DNA. Counted here are under 90,000 clones, roughly 83% occurring once; the ten biggest clones make up approximately 40%. The material sequenced was peripheral blood. The sequence was obtained from a man aged 80 or over with acute or convalescent COVID-19. The chain is built from TRBV5-6 and TRBJ2-7, with 8 bases that match TRBD2. The CDR3 nucleotides read TGTGCCAGCAGCTTGGTTGCGGGAGGAGGCGAGCAGTACTTC. The encoded protein is CASSLVAGGGEQYF.